This T cell receptor (beta chain) is from a study of blood T cell repertoires in COVID-19. TCRdb's copy holds only in-frame clones and misses some; the assay was immunoSEQ multiplex PCR. The table lists 85,000 to 100,000 clones, around 80% of them singletons. The trim removed 2 bases at V and 7 bases at J, leaving 7 bases unmatched. Germline assignment: CDR1 SGHDT and CDR2 YYEEEE. The CDR3 totals 15 residues. The clonotype was recovered from a man aged 50 to 59 who had recovered from COVID-19. The chain recombines TRBV5-6 with TRBJ2-1; TRBD1 agrees at 9 bases. Sequenced sample: peripheral blood. This chain's CDR3 is CASSFGTGTINEQFF. The CDR3 DNA reads TGTGCCAGCAGCTTCGGGACAGGGACAATTAATGAGCAGTTCTTC.